The 32 T cell receptor beta chains in this list originate from one sample, sequenced in a study of beta chain features in type 1 diabetes. Every isolated RNA sample was fully reverse transcribed, so sequencing captured expressed TCRB transcripts. Sequenced by immunoSEQ multiplex PCR; TCRdb stores in-frame clones only, minus some. The data show fewer than 200,000 clones, about 13% seen once. Sequencing was done on a sample of central memory CD4+ T cells from blood. These receptors all stem from a woman aged 18-30 years in good health.

Only a few counts were recorded for this clone. A junction end diverges from the germline sequence, so it may reflect a read error. The genes are TRBV10-3 and TRBJ2-7; 9 bases align to TRBD1. The CDR3 covers 15 residues. The germline gives CDR1 ENHRY, CDR2 SYGVKD. CDR3 residues: CASSPGTGTPYEQYF. The CDR3 coding sequence is TGTGCCAGCAGTCCCGGGACAGGGACCCCCTACGAGCAGTACTTC.

This CDR3 reads CASSRAREGYGYTF. The CDR3 DNA reads as TGTGCCAGTAGTCGGGCCAGGGAGGGCTATGGCTACACCTTC. V usage is TRBV19 and J usage is TRBJ1-2; maybe TRBD1 (5 bases). The CDR3 runs 14 residues. Germline V gene lookup returns CDR1 LNHDA and CDR2 SQIVND (reference sequence). Trimming left V 5 bases short and J 4 bases short, with 14 bases between.

This clone was recorded a few times. This chain links TRBV4-3 with TRBJ2-3; D remains ambiguous. Germline assignment: CDR1 LGHNA and CDR2 YSLEER. The length of the CDR3 is 16 residues. V was clipped by 4 bases and J by 4 bases, with 18 bases between them. The CDR3 loop reads CASSPGGARSADTQYF. DNA for the CDR3: TGCGCCAGCAGCCCCGGCGGCGCTAGGTCGGCAGATACGCAGTATTTT.

Only a few counts were recorded for this clone. This chain joins TRBV27 and TRBJ2-5; 9 bases agree with TRBD2. CDR3 size: 15 residues. Germline loops: CDR1 MNHEY, CDR2 SMNVEV (reference sequence). V lost 5 bases to trimming and J lost 1 base; unmatched junction nucleotides: 5. The DNA of the CDR3 is TGTGCCAGCAGTCCCCAGCGGGGGGCCCAAGAGACCCAGTACTTC. Encoded protein: CASSPQRGAQETQYF.

This clone came up a few times. This chain joins TRBV6-5 and TRBJ2-1; TRBD1 matches 7 bases. CDR3 length: 15 residues. V lost 3 bases to trimming and J lost 4 bases; unmatched junction nucleotides: 6. Germline V gene data show CDR1 as MNHEY and CDR2 as SVGAGI. CDR3 DNA: TGTGCCAGCAGTTATGAGAGACAGGGATACAATGAGCAGTTCTTC. Protein product: CASSYERQGYNEQFF.

The rearrangement uses TRBV25-1 and TRBJ2-1; TRBD2 agrees at 7 bases. The germline V gene encodes CDR1 MGHDK and CDR2 SYGVNS. The CDR3 spans 12 residues. The V gene end was trimmed by 6 bases and the J gene end by 15 bases; junction bases not matched to a gene: 11. This CDR3 is CASRIERGSLFF. The CDR3 coding sequence is TGTGCCAGCAGAATTGAACGCGGGAGCCTGTTCTTC.

The chain couples TRBV2 to TRBJ1-2; D not resolved. Germline CDR1 reads SNHLY; CDR2 reads FYNNEI. This CDR3 has 12 amino acids. Trimming left V 3 bases short and J 7 bases short, with 9 bases between. CDR3: CASSDPPRGYTF. The CDR3 DNA reads TGTGCCAGCAGTGATCCCCCCCGTGGCTACACCTTC. Based on the CDR3 plus reference TRBV2 and TRBJ1-2, the full variable domain is EPEVTQTPSHQVTQMGQEVILRCVPISNHLYFYWYRQILGQKVEFLVSFYNNEISEKSEIFDDQFSVERPDGSNFTLKIRSTKLEDSAMYFCASSDPPRGYTFGSGTRLTVV.

This chain links TRBV19 with TRBJ1-1; 7 bases are shared with TRBD1. The J segment lost 8 bases and the V segment lost 7 bases, leaving 13 bases of the junction unmatched. The germline gives CDR1 LNHDA, CDR2 SQIVND (reference sequence). The CDR3 is 14 residues long. Here the CDR3 reads CASISAGGLGEAFF. CDR3 coding DNA: TGTGCCAGTATTTCTGCAGGGGGTCTCGGAGAAGCTTTCTTT.

This clone was recorded a few times. The V gene is TRBV6-5, the J gene TRBJ2-3; TRBD2 agrees at 8 bases. CDR3 length equals 15 residues. CDR1 and CDR2 from the germline V gene are MNHEY and SVGAGI. The V gene end was trimmed by 2 bases and the J gene end by 1 base; junction bases not matched to a gene: 2. CDR3 sequence: CASSYPAGGTDTQYF. The CDR3 DNA is TGTGCCAGCAGTTACCCAGCGGGAGGCACAGATACGCAGTATTTT.

This chain joins TRBV27 and TRBJ2-3; 7 nucleotides match TRBD2. The V and J ends lost 4 bases and 1 base, in that order; junction bases with no gene match: 5. This CDR3 has 15 amino acids. Germline assignment: CDR1 MNHEY and CDR2 SMNVEV (reference sequence). The CDR3 here is CASSWEGPRTDTQYF. The CDR3, as DNA: TGTGCCAGCAGTTGGGAGGGCCCGCGCACAGATACGCAGTATTTT.

The J gene is TRBJ2-1, the V gene TRBV7-8; D gene uncertain. From germline, CDR1 is SGHVS and CDR2 FQNEAQ. V was clipped by 5 bases and J by 10 bases, with 18 bases between them. CDR3 length equals 14 residues. CDR3 region: CASSRPEATAEQFF. The CDR3 DNA is TGTGCCAGCAGCCGCCCAGAGGCCACCGCGGAGCAGTTCTTC. The whole variable domain, filled in from reference TRBV7-8 and TRBJ2-1, reads GAGVSQSPRYKVAKRGQDVALRCDPISGHVSLFWYQQALGQGPEFLTYFQNEAQLDKSGLPSDRFFAERPEGSVSTLKIQRTQQEDSAVYLCASSRPEATAEQFFGPGTRLTVL.

The genes are TRBV5-1 and TRBJ1-5, with D tentatively TRBD1 (6 bases). CDR3 size: 14 residues. CDR1 and CDR2 from the germline V gene are SGHRS and YFSETQ. V lost 3 bases to trimming and J lost 2 bases, with 9 bases between them. The CDR3 sequence is CASSSSGGNQPQHF. The CDR3 DNA follows: TGCGCCAGCAGCTCCTCAGGGGGCAATCAGCCCCAGCATTTT.

This chain links TRBV7-2 with TRBJ2-5; 12 bases agree with TRBD2. Trimming at V came to 1 base and at J to 4 bases, leaving 7 bases not matched to a gene. The CDR3 length is 17 residues. Germline-derived CDR1 and CDR2 are SGHTA and FQGNSA. The CDR3 loop is CASSLGLAGGGRETQYF. The CDR3 DNA follows: TGTGCCAGCAGCTTAGGCCTAGCGGGGGGGGGAAGAGAGACCCAGTACTTC.

This clone was picked up a small number of times. The rearrangement uses TRBV6-5 and TRBJ2-7; 9 nucleotides align to TRBD1. V lost 5 bases and J lost 4; bases outside the gene matches: 6. This CDR3 region has 14 residues. Germline V lookup: CDR1 MNHEY, CDR2 SVGAGI. CDR3 nucleotides: TGTGCCAGCAGTGTGGTCGGACAGGGGTACGAGCAGTACTTC. It is translated as CASSVVGQGYEQYF.

This clone was found a few times. Other nucleotide sequences from this sample produce the same CDR3. The V and J genes are TRBV18 and TRBJ2-5; D may be TRBD2 (5 bases). The CDR3 consists of 12 residues. Germline V gives CDR1 KGHSH, CDR2 LQKENI. V shed 2 bases and J shed 4 bases, with 5 bases lying between them. CDR3 in amino acids: CASSPAGETQYF. The CDR3 DNA is TGTGCCAGCTCACCAGCGGGAGAGACCCAGTACTTC.

The chain combines TRBV11-2 with TRBJ2-6; TRBD1 aligns across 7 bases. CDR1 and CDR2 (germline): SGHAT, FQNNGV. V was pared by 4 bases and J by 2 bases, with 2 bases of the junction left unmatched. The CDR3 extends over 15 amino acids. As DNA, the CDR3 is TGTGCCAGCAGCTACGGGACAGCTGGGGCCAACGTCCTGACTTTC. As protein: CASSYGTAGANVLTF.

This clone came up a few times. The chain combines TRBV7-6 with TRBJ2-7, with TRBD2 identical over 14 bases. Germline CDR1 SGHVS, CDR2 FNYEAQ. CDR3 length: 16 residues. V lost 4 bases to trimming and J lost 0 bases; unmatched junction nucleotides: 2. The CDR3 DNA reads as TGTGCCAGCAGCTCCGGGACTAGCGGGGGCTCCTACGAGCAGTACTTC. Protein product: CASSSGTSGGSYEQYF.

The chain combines TRBV5-1 with TRBJ2-3; D is undetermined. Germline V gene lookup returns CDR1 SGHRS and CDR2 YFSETQ. Trimming removed 0 bases at V and 2 bases at J, with 7 bases between. This CDR3 is built from 14 residues. CDR3 loop: CASSLVGTTDTQYF. Here the CDR3 DNA reads TGCGCCAGCAGCTTGGTGGGCACCACAGATACGCAGTATTTT.

The chain is built from TRBV4-2 and TRBJ2-7; 13 bases align to TRBD2. Germline V gene data show CDR1 as LGHNA and CDR2 as YNFKEQ. Trimming removed 1 base from V and 1 base from J; junction bases left unmatched: 7. The CDR3 is 18 amino acids. In DNA, the CDR3 is TGTGCCAGCAGCCAAGGGACTAGCGGGAGAAGGCCGTCCTACGAGCAGTACTTC. This sequence encodes CASSQGTSGRRPSYEQYF.

The V gene is TRBV21-1, the J gene TRBJ2-7; no DNA check was done on the table's D call, TRBD1. TRBV21-1 is listed as a pseudogene. The CDR3 runs to 14 residues. As DNA, the CDR3 is TGTGCCAGCAGCAAAGACAGGAGCTCCTACGAGCAGTACTTC. Its translation: CASSKDRSSYEQYF.

The chain carries TRBV28 and TRBJ2-5, with TRBD1 matching over 12 bases. The CDR3 contains 14 residues. The V segment lost 8 bases and the J segment 5 bases; nucleotides outside the gene matches: 6. The V gene's germline CDR1 is MDHEN and CDR2 SYDVKM. The CDR3 region is CASGFGTGGETQYF. The CDR3 DNA follows: TGTGCCAGCGGATTCGGGACAGGGGGCGAGACCCAGTACTTC.

J is TRBJ2-7 and V is TRBV5-4; 7 nucleotides match TRBD1. Germline loops: CDR1 SGHNT, CDR2 YYREEE (reference sequence). This CDR3 is 13 amino acids long. V was clipped by 1 base and J by 3 bases; unmatched bases: 1. The CDR3 DNA is TGTGCCAGCAGCTTGAACAGGGGCTACGAGCAGTACTTC. Translating gives CASSLNRGYEQYF.

The chain links TRBV27 to TRBJ2-1; 7 bases are shared with TRBD2. Germline V gives CDR1 MNHEY, CDR2 SMNVEV (reference sequence). V shed 2 bases, J shed 7 bases, and the junction held 11 bases outside the gene matches. The CDR3 covers 16 residues. This chain's CDR3 is CASSLVVGGPKNEQFF. In DNA, the CDR3 is TGTGCCAGCAGTTTAGTCGTGGGAGGGCCGAAAAATGAGCAGTTCTTC.

A few counts support this clone. CDR3 region: CASSLRGAGGRYEQYF. The CDR3 coding sequence is TGTGCCAGCAGTTTAAGGGGGGCGGGAGGGCGATACGAGCAGTACTTC. V gene TRBV28 combines with J gene TRBJ2-7; 9 bases fit TRBD2. The CDR3 loop spans 16 amino acids. Germline loops: CDR1 MDHEN, CDR2 SYDVKM. Trimming removed 2 bases from V and 4 bases from J; junction bases left unmatched: 9.

This clone was seen a handful of times. J is TRBJ1-5 and V is TRBV27; D gene uncertain. Trimming left V 3 bases short and J 1 base short, with 7 bases between. Germline V lookup: CDR1 MNHEY, CDR2 SMNVEV (reference sequence). The CDR3 covers 14 residues. CDR3 protein: CASSFQSSNQPQHF. Here the CDR3 DNA reads TGTGCCAGCAGTTTCCAGTCCAGCAATCAGCCCCAGCATTTT.

The rearrangement joins TRBV30 to TRBJ2-3, with 7 nucleotides matching TRBD2. The CDR3 has 15 residues. Germline V gene sequence: CDR1 GTSNPN, CDR2 SVGIG (reference sequence). V dropped 0 bases and J dropped 2; count of bases not matched to a gene: 5. CDR3 nucleotide sequence: TGTGCCTGGAGTGTACCGCGGGGGAACACAGATACGCAGTATTTT. This encodes CAWSVPRGNTDTQYF.

The chain recombines TRBV9 with TRBJ2-5; possibly TRBD1 for D (5 bases). The CDR3 length is 14 residues. V gave up 2 bases and J gave up 5 bases, with 13 bases separating them. The germline CDR1 and CDR2 sequences are SGDLS and YYNGEE. CDR3 coding DNA: TGTGCCAGCAGCGTGGGGCTCGGAACTGAGACCCAGTACTTC. Its protein product is CASSVGLGTETQYF.

This clone showed up just a few times. The V call is TRBV28, the J call TRBJ1-4, with D possibly matching TRBD1 (6 bases). Germline loops: CDR1 MDHEN, CDR2 SYDVKM. The V gene lost 5 bases and the J gene lost 0 bases, with 7 bases spanning the gap. This CDR3 has 14 amino acids. The CDR3 sequence: CASSPGATNEKLFF. In DNA, the CDR3 is TGTGCCAGCAGTCCAGGGGCAACTAATGAAAAACTGTTTTTT.

This clone has more than one count but fewer than ten. The rearrangement links TRBV4-2 to TRBJ2-7; D possibly corresponds to TRBD2 (6 bases). Trimming cost V 0 bases and J 6 bases, with 12 bases left between them. The CDR3 has 14 amino acids. CDR1 and CDR2 (germline): LGHNA, YNFKEQ. In nucleotides, the CDR3 is TGTGCCAGCAGCCAAGAGAGGCTAGCGTTCGAGCAGTACTTC. Translating it yields CASSQERLAFEQYF.

The sample holds a few counts of this clone. J is TRBJ2-3 and V is TRBV10-3; 9 bases match TRBD1. Per the germline V gene, CDR1 is ENHRY and CDR2 is SYGVKD. The CDR3 is 14 amino acids. Trimming removed 3 bases from V and 4 bases from J; junction bases left unmatched: 2. The chain's CDR3 is CAISEQGASDTQYF. CDR3 nucleotide sequence: TGTGCCATCAGTGAACAGGGGGCATCAGATACGCAGTATTTT.

This clone was seen more than once but under ten times. The rearrangement uses TRBV5-4 and TRBJ1-1, with TRBD1 matching over 8 bases. From germline, CDR1 is SGHNT and CDR2 YYREEE (reference sequence). J lost 1 base, V lost 0 bases, and 5 bases had no gene match. This CDR3 has 16 residues. CDR3 protein: CASSLGTGKRNTEAFF. The CDR3 DNA reads TGTGCCAGCAGCTTGGGGACAGGGAAACGGAACACTGAAGCTTTCTTT.

The table lists this clone with a few counts. The chain is built from TRBV5-6 and TRBJ1-4; TRBD1 is a possible D gene (5 bases). Germline loops: CDR1 SGHDT, CDR2 YYEEEE. The CDR3 loop spans 16 amino acids. V lost 0 bases and J lost 0, with 9 bases in between. The CDR3, as DNA: TGTGCCAGCAGCTTGGACCCGACAGCAACTAATGAAAAACTGTTTTTT. Protein: CASSLDPTATNEKLFF.